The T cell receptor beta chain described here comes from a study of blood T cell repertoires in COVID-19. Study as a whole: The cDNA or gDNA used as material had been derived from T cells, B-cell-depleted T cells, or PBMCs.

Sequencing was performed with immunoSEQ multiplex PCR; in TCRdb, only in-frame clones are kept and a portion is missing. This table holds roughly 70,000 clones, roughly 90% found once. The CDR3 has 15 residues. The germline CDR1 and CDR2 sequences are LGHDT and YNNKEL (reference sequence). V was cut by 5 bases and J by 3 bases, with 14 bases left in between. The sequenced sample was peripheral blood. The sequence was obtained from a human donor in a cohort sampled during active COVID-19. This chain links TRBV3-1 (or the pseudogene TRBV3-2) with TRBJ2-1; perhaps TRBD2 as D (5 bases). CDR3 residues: CASSSGDHLYNEQFF. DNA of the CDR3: TGTGCCAGCAGCTCCGGGGATCACCTCTACAATGAGCAGTTCTTC.